The present T cell receptor (beta chain) was sequenced within a study of cytomegalovirus exposure and HLA in healthy donors. Study in general: The 120 or so validation repertoires matched the 666 first-cohort repertoires in platform, a later analysis reported.

Comment on this clone: Its antigen is undetermined.

Only in-frame clones appear in the TCRdb table, and some are missing; sequencing was by immunoSEQ multiplex PCR. Seen here are more than 140,000 clones, about 88% observed once, and the top ten hold 2.5% to 4%. This CDR3 comprises 18 residues. Germline CDR1 LGHNA, CDR2 YNFKEQ. J was trimmed by 14 bases and V by 0 bases; bases with no gene match: 15. Study results and limitations: Rare TCR sequences dominated, though some public TCRs recurred in many donors. First-cohort TCR clusters were later found to tend to co-occur in the 90 to 150 validation repertoires. In vitro work confirmed that a few CMV-associated chains recognize CMV antigens.

Sequenced input: PBMCs. The receptor was isolated from a woman younger than 30 in good health and CMV-seropositive. The chain employs TRBV4-2 and TRBJ2-1, with 14 bases aligning to TRBD2. The CDR3 nucleotides read TGTGCCAGCAGCCAAGAAGCCCACTCCGGGACTAGCGGGAGTACTGAGTTCTTC. It specifies CASSQEAHSGTSGSTEFF.